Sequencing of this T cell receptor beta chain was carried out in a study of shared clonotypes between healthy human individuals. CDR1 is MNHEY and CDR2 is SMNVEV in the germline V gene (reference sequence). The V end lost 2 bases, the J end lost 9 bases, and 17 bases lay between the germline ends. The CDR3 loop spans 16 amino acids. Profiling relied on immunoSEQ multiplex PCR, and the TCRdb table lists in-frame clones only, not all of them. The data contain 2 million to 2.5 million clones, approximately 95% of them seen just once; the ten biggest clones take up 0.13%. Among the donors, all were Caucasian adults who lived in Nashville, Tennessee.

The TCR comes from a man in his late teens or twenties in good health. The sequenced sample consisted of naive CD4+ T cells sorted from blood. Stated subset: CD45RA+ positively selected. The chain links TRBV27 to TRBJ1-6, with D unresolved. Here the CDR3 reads CASSLGTGSLGSPLHF. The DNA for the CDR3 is TGTGCCAGCAGTTTAGGAACGGGGAGTCTGGGTTCACCCCTCCACTTT.